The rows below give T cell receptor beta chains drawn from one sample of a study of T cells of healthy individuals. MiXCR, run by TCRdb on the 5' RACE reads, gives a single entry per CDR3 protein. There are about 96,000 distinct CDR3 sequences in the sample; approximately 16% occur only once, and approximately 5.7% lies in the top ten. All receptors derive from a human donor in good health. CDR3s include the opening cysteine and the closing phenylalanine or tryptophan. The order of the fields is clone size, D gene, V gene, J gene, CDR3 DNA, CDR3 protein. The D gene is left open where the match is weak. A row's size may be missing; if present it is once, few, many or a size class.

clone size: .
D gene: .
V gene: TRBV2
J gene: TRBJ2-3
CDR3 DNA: TGTGCCAGCAGGCCAAGCACAGATACGCAGTATTTT
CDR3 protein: CASRPSTDTQYF

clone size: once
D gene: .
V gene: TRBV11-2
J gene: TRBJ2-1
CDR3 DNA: TGTGCCAGCAGCTTAGGGCGGAGCTCCTACGATGAGCAGTTCTTC
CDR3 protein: CASSLGRSSYDEQFF

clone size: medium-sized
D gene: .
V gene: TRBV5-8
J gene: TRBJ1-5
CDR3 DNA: TGTGCCAGCAGTATACAGGGATTTAGCAATCAGCCCCAGCATTTT
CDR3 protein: CASSIQGFSNQPQHF

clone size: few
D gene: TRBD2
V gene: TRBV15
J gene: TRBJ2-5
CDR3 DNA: TGTGCCACCAGCAGCATAGCGGGGACCCAGTACTTC
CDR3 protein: CATSSIAGTQYF

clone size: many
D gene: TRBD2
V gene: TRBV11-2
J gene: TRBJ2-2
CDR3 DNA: TGTGCCAGCAGCTTAACGGGAGGGCCCCCCGGGGAGCTGTTTTTT
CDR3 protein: CASSLTGGPPGELFF

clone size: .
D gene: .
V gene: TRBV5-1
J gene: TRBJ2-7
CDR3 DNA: TGCGCCAGCAAGATCGGACCTTCGGCCTACGAGCAGTACTTC
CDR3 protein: CASKIGPSAYEQYF

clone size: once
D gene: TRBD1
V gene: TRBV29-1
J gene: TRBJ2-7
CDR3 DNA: TGCAGCGTTGAAAAGGACGGGACAGGCCTTAACGAGCAGTACTTC
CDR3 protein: CSVEKDGTGLNEQYF

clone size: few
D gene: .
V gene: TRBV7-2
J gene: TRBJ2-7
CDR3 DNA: TGTGCCAGCAGCTTAAGGCAGGGAAAGCAGTACTTC
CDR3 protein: CASSLRQGKQYF

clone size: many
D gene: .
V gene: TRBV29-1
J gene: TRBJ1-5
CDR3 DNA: TGCAGCGTTGTGATCCCCGGTGGCAATCAGCCCCAGCATTTT
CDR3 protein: CSVVIPGGNQPQHF

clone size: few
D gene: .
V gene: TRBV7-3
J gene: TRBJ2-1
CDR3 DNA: TGTGCCAGCAGCCCCTTTGAGGGACAAGGGTACAATGAGCAGTTCTTC
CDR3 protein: CASSPFEGQGYNEQFF

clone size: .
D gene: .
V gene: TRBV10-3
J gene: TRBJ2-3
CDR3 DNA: TGTGCCATCAGGTGGGCCTGGGGGCTCGGATACGCAGTATTT
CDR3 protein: CAIRWAWGLGYAVF

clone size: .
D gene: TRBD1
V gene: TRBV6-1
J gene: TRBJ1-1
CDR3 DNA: TGTGCCAGCAGGGACAGGCAGGGCACTGAAGCTTTCTTT
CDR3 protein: CASRDRQGTEAFF

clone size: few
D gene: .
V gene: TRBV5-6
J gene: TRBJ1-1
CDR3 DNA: TGTGCCAGCAGCTTTGGGGGTGACGACACTGAAGCTTTCTTT
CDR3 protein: CASSFGGDDTEAFF

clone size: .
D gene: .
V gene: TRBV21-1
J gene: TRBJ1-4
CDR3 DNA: TGTGCCAGCAGCAAAGATGGTCCAGGGGGCTTTGAAAAACTGTTTTTT
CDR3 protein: CASSKDGPGGFEKLFF

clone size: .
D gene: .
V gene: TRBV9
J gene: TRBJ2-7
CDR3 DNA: TGTGCCAGCAGCGTAGCTGCGGCGGCTTCCTACGAGCAGTACTTC
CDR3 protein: CASSVAAAASYEQYF

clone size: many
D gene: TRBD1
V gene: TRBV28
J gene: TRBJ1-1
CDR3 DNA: TGTGCCAGCAGCCCCGCCGGGACAGGGGGCCGCACTGAAGCTTTCTTT
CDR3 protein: CASSPAGTGGRTEAFF

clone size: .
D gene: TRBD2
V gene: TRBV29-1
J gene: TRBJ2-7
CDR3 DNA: TGCAGCGTTGTACTGGGACTAGCGGCCTCCTACGAGCAGTACTTC
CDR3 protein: CSVVLGLAASYEQYF

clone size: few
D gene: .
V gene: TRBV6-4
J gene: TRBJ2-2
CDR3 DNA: TGTGCCAGCAGTGTCGAACAAGGCGGGGAGCTGTTTTTT
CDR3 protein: CASSVEQGGELFF

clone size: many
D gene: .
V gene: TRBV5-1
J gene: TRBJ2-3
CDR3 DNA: TGCGCCAGCAGCCTCAGGAGCTTAAGGGGCACAGATACGCAGTATTTT
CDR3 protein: CASSLRSLRGTDTQYF

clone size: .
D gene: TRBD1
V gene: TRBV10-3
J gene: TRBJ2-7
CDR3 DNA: TGTGCCACCGCCAGGGGACAGGGGGCCTACGAGCAGTACTTC
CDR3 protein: CATARGQGAYEQYF

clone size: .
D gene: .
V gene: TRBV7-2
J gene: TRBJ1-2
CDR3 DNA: TGTGCCAGCAGCTCCCACAGGGTCGGGGTCTATGGCTACACCTTC
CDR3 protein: CASSSHRVGVYGYTF

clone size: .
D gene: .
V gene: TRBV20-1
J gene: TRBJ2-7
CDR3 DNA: TGCAGTGCTAGTGCAGTTACCTACGAGCAGTACTTC
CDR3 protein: CSASAVTYEQYF

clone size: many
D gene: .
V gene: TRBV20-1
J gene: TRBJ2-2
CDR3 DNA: TGCAGTGCTAGTGATGCGAGGACCTACACCGGGGAGCTGTTTTTT
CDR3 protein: CSASDARTYTGELFF

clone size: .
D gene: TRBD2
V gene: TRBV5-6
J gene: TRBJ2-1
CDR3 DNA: TGTGCCAGCAGCTCCCCGGGACTAGCCGGTGAGCAGTTCTTC
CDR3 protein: CASSSPGLAGEQFF

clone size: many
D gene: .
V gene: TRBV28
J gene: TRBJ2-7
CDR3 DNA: TGTGCCAGCAGTTTATCTCTTGGGCTGGGAAGCTCCTACGAGCAGTACTTC
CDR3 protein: CASSLSLGLGSSYEQYF

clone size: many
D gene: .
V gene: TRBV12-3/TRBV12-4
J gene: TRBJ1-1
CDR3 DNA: TGTGCCAGCACCCTAGGGACGGCGAACACTGAAGCTTTCTTT
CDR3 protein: CASTLGTANTEAFF

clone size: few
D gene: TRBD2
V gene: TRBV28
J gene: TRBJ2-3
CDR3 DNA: TGTGCCAGCACCATACTAGCGGGAGGGTCCGGCTCTGGCACAGATACGCAGTATTTT
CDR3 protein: CASTILAGGSGSGTDTQYF

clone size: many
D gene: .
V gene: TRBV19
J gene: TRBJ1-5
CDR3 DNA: TGTGCCAGTAGTATCCGGGACAACAATCAGCCCCAGCATTTT
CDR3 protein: CASSIRDNNQPQHF

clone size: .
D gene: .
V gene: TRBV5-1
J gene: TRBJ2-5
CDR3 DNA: TGCGCCAGCAGTTCTCAGGGTTTGGGAGAGACCCAGTACTTC
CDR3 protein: CASSSQGLGETQYF

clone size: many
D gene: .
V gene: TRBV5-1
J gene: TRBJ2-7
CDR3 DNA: TGCGCCAGCAGCCCAGGGACTCTACCCACCTACGAGCAGTACTTC
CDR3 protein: CASSPGTLPTYEQYF

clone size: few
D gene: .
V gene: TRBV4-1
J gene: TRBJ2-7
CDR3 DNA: TGCGCCAGCAGCCATACGCAATCCGAGCAGTACTTC
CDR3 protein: CASSHTQSEQYF

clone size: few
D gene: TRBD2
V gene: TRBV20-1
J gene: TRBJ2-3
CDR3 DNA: TGCAGTGCTAACGGTTTGCGGGAGGGCCCACTAAAAGTAGATACGCAGTATTTT
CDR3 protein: CSANGLREGPLKVDTQYF

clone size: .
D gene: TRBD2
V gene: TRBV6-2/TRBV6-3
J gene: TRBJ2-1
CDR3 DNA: TGTGCCAGCAGTTACTCGATGATTGGGAGGGGTGGTGAGCAGTTCTTC
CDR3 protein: CASSYSMIGRGGEQFF

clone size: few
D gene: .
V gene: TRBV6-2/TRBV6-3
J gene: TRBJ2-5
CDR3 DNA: TGTGCCAGCAGTTCCCCAGGGGATATCCAAGAGACCCAGTACTTC
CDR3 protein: CASSSPGDIQETQYF

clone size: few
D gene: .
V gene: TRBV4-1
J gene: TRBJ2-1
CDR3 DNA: TGCGCCAGCAGCCAAGGACTAGGGTCCTACAATGAGCAGTTCTTC
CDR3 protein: CASSQGLGSYNEQFF

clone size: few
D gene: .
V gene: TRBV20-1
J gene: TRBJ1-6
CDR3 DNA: TGCAGTGCCAAAACAACCGGGGATTCACCCCTCCACTTT
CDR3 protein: CSAKTTGDSPLHF

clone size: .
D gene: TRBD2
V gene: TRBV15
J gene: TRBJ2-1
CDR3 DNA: TGTGCCACCAGCGGCGGGACTAGCGGGAGCGAGCAGTTCTTC
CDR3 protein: CATSGGTSGSEQFF